A single sample gave rise to the 16 T cell receptor beta chains below, sequenced in a study of blood T cell repertoires in COVID-19. TCRdb's copy holds only in-frame clones and misses some; the assay was immunoSEQ multiplex PCR. The sample includes about 130,000 clones, roughly 80% seen only once; the top ten take more than 2.5%. The specimen was peripheral blood. Receptor source: an elderly woman with acute or convalescent COVID-19.

The chain is built from TRBV5-4 and TRBJ2-5, with TRBD1 as a possible D gene (6 bases). CDR1 is SGHNT and CDR2 is YYREEE in the germline V gene (reference sequence). CDR3 length: 15 amino acids. V was pared by 4 bases and J by 4 bases, with 17 bases between. The chain's CDR3 is CASSPPTKGGETQYF. In DNA form, the CDR3 reads TGTGCCAGCAGCCCACCTACAAAAGGGGGAGAGACCCAGTACTTC. Full variable domain (missing parts from reference TRBV5-4 and TRBJ2-5): ETGVTQSPTHLIKTRGQQVTLRCSSQSGHNTVSWYQQALGQGPQFIFQYYREEENGRGNFPPRFSGLQFPNYSSELNVNALELDDSALYLCASSPPTKGGETQYFGPGTRLLVL.

The V call is TRBV7-2, the J call TRBJ2-3; 11 bases align to TRBD1. J was trimmed by 5 bases and V by 4 bases; bases with no gene match: 8. This CDR3 region has 16 residues. Germline V gene lookup returns CDR1 SGHTA and CDR2 FQGNSA. The CDR3, as DNA: TGTGCCAGCAGCTGGCGGTCCGGGACAGGGGGAGATACGCAGTATTTT. Its translation: CASSWRSGTGGDTQYF.

This chain joins TRBV2 and TRBJ2-7, with TRBD1 identical over 9 bases. This CDR3 contains 18 residues. CDR1 and CDR2 from the germline V gene are SNHLY and FYNNEI. V gave up 4 bases and J gave up 7 bases; unmatched junction bases: 20. The CDR3 region has the DNA TGTGCCAGCAGTGCAGCCCGCACAGGGGGCCTGTTGAATGGGGAGCAGTACTTC. Its translation: CASSAARTGGLLNGEQYF.

The chain carries TRBV6-1 and TRBJ2-7, with 9 positions matching TRBD1. The J segment lost 3 bases and the V segment lost 0 bases, leaving 6 bases of the junction unmatched. The CDR3 contains 16 residues. The germline V gene encodes CDR1 MNHNS and CDR2 SASEGT. In DNA form, the CDR3 reads TGTGCCAGCAGTGAAGCGCCGGGACAGGGCGTCTACGAGCAGTACTTC. It encodes CASSEAPGQGVYEQYF.

V usage is TRBV20-1 and J usage is TRBJ1-2; D gene unclear. Germline-derived CDR1 and CDR2 are DFQATT and SNEGSKA (reference sequence). The CDR3 runs to 11 residues. V was clipped by 7 bases and J by 6 bases, with 12 bases between them. The CDR3 loop reads CSGIQPNGYTF. The CDR3 DNA sequence: TGCAGTGGGATACAGCCGAATGGCTACACCTTC.

In regard to this clone: At the DNA level, this CDR3 is encoded by other sequences in the same sample as well. The chain links TRBV12-3 or TRBV12-4 to TRBJ1-2; tentatively, D is TRBD1 (5 bases). The CDR3 is 13 residues long. Trimming took 5 bases from V and 5 from J, leaving 12 bases between them. The CDR3 bases are TGTGCCAGCAGTCGTGACCGGGGGTATGGCTACACCTTC. This encodes CASSRDRGYGYTF.

This chain connects TRBV5-1 to TRBJ1-4; no reliable D call. Germline V CDR1 and CDR2: SGHRS, YFSETQ. This CDR3 spans 17 amino acids. Trimming took off 4 bases at V and 0 bases at J, with 16 bases between the two ends. The CDR3: CASSGDLYGSTNEKLFF. The CDR3 DNA sequence: TGCGCCAGCAGCGGTGACCTTTACGGGTCAACTAATGAAAAACTGTTTTTT.

V and J are TRBV7-9 and TRBJ2-7; 7 nucleotides match TRBD1. Unmatched junction bases numbered 9, after V lost 4 bases and J lost 3 bases. The CDR3 runs 15 residues. From germline, CDR1 is SEHNR and CDR2 FQNEAQ (reference sequence). The CDR3 coding sequence is TGTGCCAGCAGCTCGGGACAGTCAAAAAACTACGAGCAGTACTTC. Encoded protein: CASSSGQSKNYEQYF.

The chain combines TRBV18 with TRBJ1-2; 8 bases fit TRBD1. The CDR3 runs to 15 residues. Germline loops: CDR1 KGHSH, CDR2 LQKENI. J lost 0 bases, V lost 5 bases, and 5 bases had no gene match. The CDR3 loop reads CASSFTGGANYGYTF. CDR3 DNA: TGTGCCAGCTCATTTACAGGGGGAGCTAACTATGGCTACACCTTC.

V and J are TRBV19 and TRBJ2-4; no firm D call. The CDR3 loop spans 14 amino acids. V was pared by 10 bases and J by 0 bases, with 13 bases between. The germline gives CDR1 LNHDA, CDR2 SQIVND (reference sequence). In nucleotides, the CDR3 is TGTGCCACCGCCCTTAACTTAGCCAAAAACATTCAGTACTTC. It codes for CATALNLAKNIQYF.

The chain employs TRBV25-1 and TRBJ1-2; possible D gene TRBD1, 5 bases. Germline V CDR1 and CDR2: MGHDK, SYGVNS. The CDR3 spans 12 residues. Trimming stripped 4 bases from V and 2 bases from J, with 5 bases between. The CDR3 is CASSAGNYGYTF. The CDR3 DNA sequence: TGTGCCAGCAGTGCAGGGAACTATGGCTACACCTTC.

The CDR3 DNA sequence: TGTGCCAGTAGTATCTGGTTAGCGGGGGACACTGAAGCTTTCTTT. As protein: CASSIWLAGDTEAFF. The rearrangement links TRBV19 to TRBJ1-1, with a weak D call TRBD1 (5 bases). There are 15 residues in the CDR3. Trimming stripped 3 bases from V and 3 bases from J, with 14 bases between. Germline loops: CDR1 LNHDA, CDR2 SQIVND (reference sequence).

The gene calls are TRBV27 and TRBJ2-3; perhaps TRBD1 as D (6 bases). Germline V gene lookup returns CDR1 MNHEY and CDR2 SMNVEV (reference sequence). Trimming cost V 6 bases and J 3 bases, with 13 bases left between them. The CDR3 contains 14 residues. The CDR3 DNA reads as TGTGCCAGCAGGGACAGTTGGTCGACAGATACGCAGTATTTT. Encoded protein: CASRDSWSTDTQYF.

This rearrangement joins TRBV5-6 to TRBJ2-7, with a weak D call TRBD1 (7 bases). Germline-derived CDR1 and CDR2 are SGHDT and YYEEEE. This CDR3 contains 15 residues. V lost 1 base and J lost 2, with 13 bases in between. CDR3 coding DNA: TGTGCCAGCAGCTTGAAGGCAGGGGGGCCCTACGAGCAGTACTTC. It is translated as CASSLKAGGPYEQYF. The full variable domain, in which reference TRBV5-6 and TRBJ2-7 provide the parts outside the CDR3, is DAGVTQSPTHLIKTRGQQVTLRCSPKSGHDTVSWYQQALGQGPQFIFQYYEEEERQRGNFPDRFSGHQFPNYSSELNVNALLLGDSALYLCASSLKAGGPYEQYFGPGTRLTVT.

The chain recombines TRBV5-4 with TRBJ1-3; 11 positions agree with TRBD1. Unmatched junction bases numbered 10, after V lost 4 bases and J lost 4 bases. CDR1 is SGHNT, CDR2 YYREEE, per germline (reference sequence). This CDR3 is built from 17 residues. The CDR3: CASSLGQGESRGNTIYF. The CDR3 nucleotides are TGTGCCAGCAGCCTGGGACAGGGGGAGTCACGGGGAAACACCATATATTTT.

This chain joins TRBV19 and TRBJ2-3; TRBD1 matches 8 bases. The CDR3 extends over 17 amino acids. Per germline, CDR1 LNHDA and CDR2 SQIVND (reference sequence). V lost 5 bases, J lost 2 bases, and 12 bases stayed unmatched. The CDR3 nucleotides are TGTGCCAGTAGTCCCGATCGGACAGGGTTGGACACAGATACGCAGTATTTT. Residues: CASSPDRTGLDTDTQYF. The whole variable domain, filled in from reference TRBV19 and TRBJ2-3, reads DGGITQSPKYLFRKEGQNVTLSCEQNLNHDAMYWYRQDPGQGLRLIYYSQIVNDFQKGDIAEGYSVSREKKESFPLTVTSAQKNPTAFYLCASSPDRTGLDTDTQYFGPGTRLTVL.